The T cell receptor beta chain described here comes from a study of blood T cell repertoires in COVID-19. In the study overall: Spain, Italy and the United States supplied samples that represented acute and convalescent COVID-19. T cells, B-cell-depleted T cells, or PBMCs provided the cDNA or gDNA that served as material.

Sequenced by immunoSEQ multiplex PCR; TCRdb stores in-frame clones only, minus some. The sample lists about 230,000 clones; 85% were seen once. While infection was still active, Seattle patients were enrolled and then followed longitudinally. The sample consisted of peripheral blood. This sequence was found in a man aged 45-65 years with COVID-19, enrolled during active disease.

The chain's CDR3 is CASSYREASNYGYTF. The CDR3 DNA is TGCGCCAGCAGCTATCGCGAAGCCTCTAACTATGGCTACACCTTC. The chain employs TRBV5-1 and TRBJ1-2; no clear D gene. V lost 3 bases and J 0 bases, leaving 12 bases between the germline ends. The CDR3 sequence is 15 residues long. Germline V gives CDR1 SGHRS, CDR2 YFSETQ.